The rows below give T cell receptor beta chains drawn from one sample of a study of control samples from healthy donors and cancer patients. TCRdb's table, derived via immunoSEQ multiplex PCR, lists solely in-frame clones and lacks some. The sample has 50,000 or so clones; roughly 87% are singletons. Sequenced material: blood. The receptors stem from a man aged 50-60 years in good health. CDR3s leave out the opening cysteine and the closing phenylalanine or tryptophan.

TRBV11-3	TRBJ2-3	ASSLGQGGNTQY
TRBV5-1	TRBJ2-1	ASSLAVSDNEQF
TRBV15	TRBJ2-3	ATSRDLGSDTQY
TRBV27	TRBJ1-1	ASSSSSSTGRMRAF
TRBV3-1/TRBV3-2	TRBJ2-7	ASSQEAGRTRLSYEQY
TRBV27	TRBJ2-7	ASSRLAGGPIRHEQY
TRBV18	TRBJ2-5	ASSLTGGEETQY
TRBV27	TRBJ2-7	ASSSAGTSGSYEQY
TRBV18	TRBJ2-7	ASSPDIQILSSYEQY
TRBV18	TRBJ2-7	ASSPPWTSGHYEQY
TRBV7-9	TRBJ1-1	ASSLTLATAETEAF
TRBV7-2	TRBJ2-7	ASSLNPGLSEQY